This TCR beta chain was profiled in a study of T cell responses to AZD1222 COVID-19 vaccine. Method: immunoSEQ multiplex PCR; TCRdb's copy keeps in-frame clones and lacks some. The sample holds approximately 120,000 clones, 70% to 90% seen once. The table lists this clone with a count of one. V was trimmed by 0 bases and J by 2 bases, leaving 10 bases between them. The germline V gene has CDR1 MNHEY and CDR2 SVGAGI. The CDR3 consists of 15 residues. The chain uses TRBV6-5 and TRBJ1-2; D gene ambiguous. The sample in question was peripheral blood, obtained on day 0 of AZD1222 vaccination. This clonotype was sampled from an adult in good health. CDR3: CASSYSPLRNYGYTF. CDR3 DNA: TGTGCCAGCAGTTACTCGCCACTAAGAAACTATGGCTACACCTTC.